What follows are 21 T cell receptor beta chains derived from one specimen sequenced in a study of blood T cell repertoires in COVID-19. The repertoire was sequenced with immunoSEQ multiplex PCR; TCRdb's copy has only in-frame clones and lacks some. The profile covers roughly 150,000 clones, with 70% to 90% appearing a single time and around 2.9% taken by the ten largest. Input material: peripheral blood. These receptors were obtained from a man aged 50 or older with acute or convalescent COVID-19.

The rearrangement joins TRBV5-1 to TRBJ2-5; D unclear. The CDR3 is 13 residues long. The germline CDR1 and CDR2 sequences are SGHRS and YFSETQ. V lost 0 bases and J lost 7, with 10 bases in between. The DNA of the CDR3 is TGCGCCAGCAGCTTGGAACATTGGGCGACCCAGTACTTC. Translating it yields CASSLEHWATQYF.

The chain combines TRBV28 with TRBJ1-6; D remains ambiguous. CDR1 MDHEN and CDR2 SYDVKM come from the germline V gene. CDR3 length: 15 residues. Trimming removed 3 bases from V and 8 bases from J, with 14 bases in between. The CDR3 DNA is TGTGCCAGCAGTTTTGCCGTTCTGTGGCATTCACCCCTCCACTTT. Its protein product is CASSFAVLWHSPLHF.

V and J are TRBV10-1 and TRBJ1-2, with 8 positions matching TRBD1. Germline CDR1 reads WNHNN; CDR2 reads SYGVQD (reference sequence). The CDR3 runs 15 residues. V was pared by 3 bases and J by 4 bases, with 7 bases of the junction left unmatched. The CDR3 DNA follows: TGCGCCAGCAGTGACTCCCGGACAGGGTTCTATGGCTACACCTTC. Translated, it gives CASSDSRTGFYGYTF.

The chain carries TRBV7-3 and TRBJ2-1, with TRBD2 identical over 9 bases. The germline V gene encodes CDR1 SGHTA and CDR2 FQGTGA. CDR3 length equals 15 residues. The J segment lost 8 bases and the V segment lost 2 bases, leaving 7 bases of the junction unmatched. The CDR3 region is CASSLGLAGIDEQFF. Here the CDR3 DNA reads TGTGCCAGCAGCTTAGGGCTAGCGGGAATCGATGAGCAGTTCTTC.

The gene calls are TRBV6-1 and TRBJ2-3, with TRBD2 matching 9 bases. Germline trimming cut 4 bases from V and 0 bases from J; bases unmatched to any gene: 5. The CDR3 covers 16 residues. From germline, CDR1 is MNHNS and CDR2 SASEGT. The DNA of the CDR3 is TGTGCCAGCAGTGCCCTTAGCGGGGGAAGCACAGATACGCAGTATTTT. Its translation: CASSALSGGSTDTQYF.

This clone was seen only once. The rearrangement uses TRBV5-1 and TRBJ2-7; D is unresolved. CDR3 length: 14 amino acids. Per the germline V gene, CDR1 is SGHRS and CDR2 is YFSETQ. With 0 bases removed from V and 0 bases from J, the gap between germline ends came to 7 bases. CDR3 region: CASSLDGGSYEQYF. The CDR3 DNA sequence: TGCGCCAGCAGCTTGGATGGCGGCTCCTACGAGCAGTACTTC. Supplemented by reference TRBV5-1 and TRBJ2-7, the full variable domain reads KAGVTQTPRYLIKTRGQQVTLSCSPISGHRSVSWYQQTPGQGLQFLFEYFSETQRNKGNFPGRFSGRQFSNSRSEMNVSTLELGDSALYLCASSLDGGSYEQYFGPGTRLTVT.

CDR3 nucleotide sequence: TGTGCCAGCAGCTTGAGGGGATACTCCGATACGCAGTATTTT. Protein sequence: CASSLRGYSDTQYF. This chain uses TRBV5-4 with TRBJ2-3; tentative D call: TRBD1 (5 bases). Trimming stripped 1 base from V and 6 bases from J, with 12 bases between. CDR1 is SGHNT, CDR2 YYREEE, per germline (reference sequence). CDR3 length equals 14 residues.

The rearrangement links TRBV4-1 to TRBJ1-5; D gene uncertain. From germline, CDR1 is MGHRA and CDR2 YSYEKL. Trimming took 3 bases from V and 2 from J, leaving 14 bases between them. The CDR3 is 16 residues long. CDR3 sequence reads: CASSHKQVSGNQPQHF. CDR3 nucleotides: TGCGCCAGCAGCCACAAACAAGTGTCTGGCAATCAGCCCCAGCATTTT.

The chain recombines TRBV5-1 with TRBJ2-7, with D tentatively TRBD2 (6 bases). CDR1 is SGHRS and CDR2 is YFSETQ in the germline V gene. The V end lost 4 bases, the J end lost 0 bases, and 14 bases lay between the germline ends. The CDR3 has 15 amino acids. The DNA of the CDR3 is TGCGCCAGCAGCGCGGGGTGGGAGAGCTCCTACGAGCAGTACTTC. As protein: CASSAGWESSYEQYF.

V is TRBV18 and J is TRBJ1-3, with TRBD1 matching over 8 bases. The CDR3 spans 16 residues. Germline values: CDR1 KGHSH, CDR2 LQKENI. Trimming removed 1 base from V and 2 bases from J; junction bases left unmatched: 4. CDR3 loop: CASSPRGQGTGNTIYF. The DNA for the CDR3 is TGTGCCAGCTCACCACGCGGACAGGGCACTGGAAACACCATATATTTT.

The V call is TRBV9, the J call TRBJ2-1, with 11 bases aligning to TRBD2. V shed 0 bases and J 7 bases; nucleotides not matched to a gene: 3. This CDR3 contains 15 residues. Germline-derived CDR1 and CDR2 are SGDLS and YYNGEE. CDR3 protein: CASSVVGTSGNEQFF. CDR3 coding DNA: TGTGCCAGCAGCGTAGTAGGGACTAGCGGAAATGAGCAGTTCTTC.

The chain employs TRBV6-6 and TRBJ2-1; 7 bases line up with TRBD1. The trim removed 6 bases at V and 8 bases at J, leaving 4 bases unmatched. Germline CDR1 MNHNY, CDR2 SVGAGI (reference sequence). The CDR3 runs 12 residues. CDR3 residues: CASSDTGDEQFF. As DNA, the CDR3 is TGTGCCAGCAGCGATACAGGGGATGAGCAGTTCTTC.

In nucleotides, the CDR3 is TGCAGCGTTGAAAATCTGCTGGGCCATGGGTCCTACGAGCAGTACTTC. It is translated as CSVENLLGHGSYEQYF. The rearrangement joins TRBV29-1 to TRBJ2-7; D ambiguous. CDR1 is SQVTM and CDR2 is ANQGSEA in the germline V gene. V lost 2 bases, J lost 1 base, and 18 bases lay in between. The CDR3 consists of 16 residues.

The chain uses TRBV28 and TRBJ2-7; weak D call: TRBD2 (5 bases). The germline V gene has CDR1 MDHEN and CDR2 SYDVKM. The CDR3 loop spans 13 amino acids. Trimming pared 7 bases from V and 2 bases from J, leaving 12 bases between. CDR3 protein: CASIRTQPYEQYF. In nucleotides, the CDR3 is TGTGCCAGCATCAGGACTCAGCCCTACGAGCAGTACTTC.

The chain combines TRBV29-1 with TRBJ1-2; no clear D. V lost 0 bases and J 8 bases, leaving 19 bases between the germline ends. The CDR3 is 15 amino acids. Looked up from germline, CDR1 is SQVTM and CDR2 is ANQGSEA. The CDR3 is CSVEEPEGGVRGYTF. The CDR3 DNA reads TGCAGCGTTGAAGAACCCGAGGGCGGTGTGCGAGGCTACACCTTC. Filled out from reference TRBV29-1 and TRBJ1-2, the complete variable domain reads SAVISQKPSRDICQRGTSLTIQCQVDSQVTMMFWYRQQPGQSLTLIATANQGSEATYESGFVIDKFPISRPNLTFSTLTVSNMSPEDSSIYLCSVEEPEGGVRGYTFGSGTRLTVV.

This clone was seen more than once but under ten times. The chain recombines TRBV21-1 with TRBJ1-1; the table assigns TRBD1, which was not confirmed against the DNA. TRBV21-1 has pseudogene status. This CDR3 has 18 amino acids. DNA of the CDR3: TGTGCCAGCTCGGATGCTAAGGGACAGGGTTTTTTGAACACTGAAGCTTTCTTT. It is translated as CASSDAKGQGFLNTEAFF.

The chain links TRBV2 to TRBJ1-2; 8 bases are shared with TRBD1. The CDR3 is 14 residues long. Looked up from germline, CDR1 is SNHLY and CDR2 is FYNNEI. V shed 7 bases and J 4 bases; nucleotides not matched to a gene: 8. As DNA, the CDR3 is TGTGCCAGCAATGGACAGGGAGGGTTCTATGGCTACACCTTC. Its protein is CASNGQGGFYGYTF.

The V gene is TRBV3-1 (or the pseudogene TRBV3-2), the J gene TRBJ1-2, with D possibly being TRBD1 (6 bases). The CDR3 has 16 amino acids. Trimming took off 3 bases at V and 2 bases at J, with 16 bases between the two ends. Per the germline V gene, CDR1 is LGHDT and CDR2 is YNNKEL (reference sequence). This CDR3 is CASSQLRPGHNYGYTF. CDR3 coding DNA: TGTGCCAGCAGCCAGCTTCGACCGGGACACAACTATGGCTACACCTTC.

This chain joins TRBV3-1 (or the pseudogene TRBV3-2) and TRBJ1-1; 7 positions agree with TRBD1. Germline V gene lookup returns CDR1 LGHDT and CDR2 YNNKEL (reference sequence). The J segment lost 0 bases and the V segment lost 7 bases, leaving 2 bases of the junction unmatched. The CDR3 has 13 amino acids. The CDR3 DNA is TGTGCCAGCACGGGACAGTTGAACACTGAAGCTTTCTTT. It encodes CASTGQLNTEAFF.

The rearrangement links TRBV3-1 (or the pseudogene TRBV3-2) to TRBJ2-5, with unresolved D. CDR3 length equals 15 residues. Trimming left V 3 bases short and J 5 bases short, with 16 bases between. CDR1 and CDR2 from the germline V gene are LGHDT and YNNKEL (reference sequence). In nucleotides, the CDR3 is TGTGCCAGCAGCCAGAGAAGAGAGTGGCGGGAGACCCAGTACTTC. Translated, it gives CASSQRREWRETQYF.

This chain uses TRBV19 with TRBJ2-7; 7 bases are a match to TRBD1. The junction had 11 bases not matched to a gene; V was cut back by 7 bases and J by 2 bases. CDR3 length: 15 amino acids. Germline CDR1 reads LNHDA; CDR2 reads SQIVND (reference sequence). The CDR3 nucleotides read TGTGCCAGTAAAGCCACAGGGGCCACCCCCTACGAGCAGTACTTC. Translated: CASKATGATPYEQYF. Full variable domain (rest looked up from reference TRBV19 and TRBJ2-7): DGGITQSPKYLFRKEGQNVTLSCEQNLNHDAMYWYRQDPGQGLRLIYYSQIVNDFQKGDIAEGYSVSREKKESFPLTVTSAQKNPTAFYLCASKATGATPYEQYFGPGTRLTVT.